The source of this T cell receptor (beta chain) is a study of radiation and T cells in renal cell carcinoma. Assay used: immunoSEQ multiplex PCR; TCRdb lists only in-frame clones, some missing. The sample contains 20,000 to 25,000 clones, 55% to 70% of which appear only once. This clone was seen only a few times. The antigen remains undetermined. The J segment lost 5 bases and the V segment lost 6 bases, leaving 4 bases of the junction unmatched. This CDR3 has 14 amino acids. CDR1 is SNHLY, CDR2 FYNNEI, per germline. Sample treatment: treatment-naive control, cytoreductive nephrectomy. Treatment-naive patients without radiation supplied the control tumors at nephrectomy. General observations from the study: Dominant CDR3 motifs were more common in irradiated tumors than controls.

This clonotype was obtained from a man aged 40-49 years with renal cell carcinoma. The specimen was tumor tissue, collected from a patient whose treatment was nephrectomy without radiotherapy. This chain joins TRBV2 and TRBJ2-3; 11 nucleotides match TRBD2. For the CDR3, the DNA is TGTGCCAGCAGGACTAGCGGGGAAGTAGATACGCAGTATTTT. It specifies CASRTSGEVDTQYF.